This TCR beta chain was sequenced during a study of cytomegalovirus exposure and HLA in healthy donors. The PCR made use of 60 Vbeta and 13 Jbeta primers. Libraries were prepared by immunoSEQ multiplex PCR; TCRdb keeps only in-frame clonotypes and omits some of them. The sample includes 150,000 or so clones, roughly 84% of them seen just once. V was clipped by 1 base and J by 2 bases, with 18 bases between them. The CDR3 is made up of 17 amino acids. CDR1 and CDR2 (germline): MDHEN, SYDVKM. This TCR came from a boy under 10 years old in good health and CMV-seronegative. Sequenced input: PBMCs. V is TRBV28 and J is TRBJ2-7, with D possibly being TRBD2 (6 bases). The DNA of the CDR3 is TGTGCCAGCAGTTTATTCACCCTCCGGGACTCCGCCTACGAGCAGTACTTC. The encoded protein is CASSLFTLRDSAYEQYF. The full variable domain, completed using reference TRBV28 and TRBJ2-7, is DVKVTQSSRYLVKRTGEKVFLECVQDMDHENMFWYRQDPGLGLRLIYFSYDVKMKEKGDIPEGYSVSREKKERFSLILESASTNQTSMYLCASSLFTLRDSAYEQYFGPGTRLTVT.